Listed here are 8 T cell receptor beta chains from one sample, sequenced in a study of beta chain features in type 1 diabetes listed by TCRdb under 2018. The protocol used for the library was the immunoSEQ multiplex PCR assay. All of the isolated RNA was reverse transcribed with the High Capacity cDNA Reverse Transcription Kit, so expressed TCRB transcripts were sequenced. TCRdb retrieved this table from immuneACCESS and kept in-frame rearrangements only. Not all clones are present; in checked studies, unresolved V genes account for under half, and no reason is known for the remainder. This sample is represented by 160,000 or so clones; 8.5% to 14% of them were singletons. Around 2.1% of the sample goes to the ten largest clones. The sequenced sample was central memory CD4+ T cells from blood. The receptor set was obtained from a man between 18 and 29 years old in good health.

This chain links TRBV10-3 with TRBJ2-2, with D possibly matching TRBD1 (5 bases). CDR1 and CDR2 from the germline V gene are ENHRY and SYGVKD. This CDR3 contains 15 residues. The ends were cut back, 3 bases at V and 1 base at J, with 9 bases in the middle. CDR3 loop: CAISDQGRNTGELFF. As DNA, the CDR3 is TGTGCCATCAGTGATCAGGGTCGGAACACCGGGGAGCTGTTTTTT.

This clone was detected only a few times. The chain links TRBV30 to TRBJ1-1; a weak D match, TRBD1 (6 bases). Germline CDR1 is GTSNPN and CDR2 is SVGIG (reference sequence). CDR3 length: 15 amino acids. V was clipped by 2 bases and J by 4 bases, with 17 bases between them. The CDR3 bases are TGTGCCTGGAGTAAGGTTAGGGGCAGGGGCACTGAAGCTTTCTTT. Its protein product is CAWSKVRGRGTEAFF.

This clone was recorded a few times. The chain combines TRBV7-9 with TRBJ2-5; a weak D match, TRBD2 (5 bases). This CDR3 is 12 amino acids long. Germline assignment: CDR1 SEHNR and CDR2 FQNEAQ (reference sequence). V lost 5 bases and J 5 bases, leaving 9 bases between the germline ends. CDR3 protein: CASSAGGETQYF. The CDR3 DNA follows: TGTGCCAGCAGCGCGGGCGGGGAGACCCAGTACTTC. The full variable domain, its missing parts supplied by reference TRBV7-9 and TRBJ2-5, is DTGVSQNPRHKITKRGQNVTFRCDPISEHNRLYWYRQTLGQGPEFLTYFQNEAQLEKSRLLSDRFSAERPKGSFSTLEIQRTEQGDSAMYLCASSAGGETQYFGPGTRLLVL.

This clone was observed a few times. This sequence may be a read error, since a much larger clone differs from it by one base. The chain is built from TRBV5-4 and TRBJ2-4, with 7 bases identical to TRBD1. This CDR3 has 15 amino acids. The J segment lost 5 bases and the V segment lost 4 bases, leaving 9 bases of the junction unmatched. Germline V gene sequence: CDR1 SGHNT, CDR2 YYREEE (reference sequence). The CDR3 here is CASSATPGQQNIQYF. The CDR3, as DNA: TGTGCCAGCAGCGCCACTCCGGGACAGCAAAACATTCAGTACTTC.

The chain carries TRBV7-9 and TRBJ2-3; TRBD1 matches 7 bases. The CDR3 runs to 14 residues. With 5 bases clipped from V and 5 bases from J, the junction kept 7 bases outside the gene matches. Germline V gene data show CDR1 as SEHNR and CDR2 as FQNEAQ (reference sequence). CDR3 DNA: TGTGCCAGCAGCCGAGACAGGGCGATAGATACGCAGTATTTT. As protein: CASSRDRAIDTQYF. The variable domain in full, with the rest retrieved from reference TRBV7-9 and TRBJ2-3, is DTGVSQNPRHKITKRGQNVTFRCDPISEHNRLYWYRQTLGQGPEFLTYFQNEAQLEKSRLLSDRFSAERPKGSFSTLEIQRTEQGDSAMYLCASSRDRAIDTQYFGPGTRLTVL.

This clone was counted a few times. The chain joins TRBV2 to TRBJ1-1; D may be TRBD1 (5 bases). The germline V gene has CDR1 SNHLY and CDR2 FYNNEI. V lost 7 bases and J 1 base, leaving 10 bases between the germline ends. The CDR3 extends over 13 amino acids. CDR3: CASKGTRNTEAFF. The CDR3 coding sequence is TGTGCCAGCAAGGGGACGAGGAACACTGAAGCTTTCTTT. Looking up the rest from reference TRBV2 and TRBJ1-1 gives the full variable domain: EPEVTQTPSHQVTQMGQEVILRCVPISNHLYFYWYRQILGQKVEFLVSFYNNEISEKSEIFDDQFSVERPDGSNFTLKIRSTKLEDSAMYFCASKGTRNTEAFFGQGTRLTVV.

With respect to this clone: A read error may account for a junction end that differs from germline. The rearrangement joins TRBV7-7 to TRBJ2-5, with 9 bases aligning to TRBD2. The CDR3 covers 14 residues. Germline V gene lookup returns CDR1 SSHAT and CDR2 FNYEAQ (reference sequence). The CDR3 DNA follows: TGTGCTAGCAGCCTAGGGACTAGCCGCGAGACCCAGTACTTC. The encoded protein is CASSLGTSRETQYF.

The table lists this clone with many counts. The CDR3 bases are TGTGCCAGCAGCCGGGGGACTAGCGCCGACAATGAGCAGTTCTTC. This gives the protein CASSRGTSADNEQFF. The V call is TRBV7-3, the J call TRBJ2-1; 10 positions match TRBD2. CDR3 length: 15 amino acids. After removal of 5 bases from V and 5 bases from J, the junction contained 6 bases not matched to a gene. Germline V gene sequence: CDR1 SGHTA, CDR2 FQGTGA.